The clone carrying this T cell receptor (beta chain) was seen once. As yet, its antigen is unknown. TCRdb re-called the 5' RACE reads through MiXCR, storing one row per CDR3 protein. Among 600,000 to 800,000 distinct CDR3 sequences, 21% were seen once, and the ten largest hold roughly 4%. This entry is derived from a study of identical twins. CDR3 length equals 15 residues. With V trimmed by 6 bases and J by 3 bases, 6 bases remained unmatched. Study results and caveats: For monozygotic twins, models underestimated out-of-frame TCR alpha sharing.

Separately, the same data were catalogued under a study of T cells expressing NK-cell markers. In that study: Sorted T-cell subsets CD3+CD56+NKG2C+, CD3+CD56+NKG2C- and CD3+CD56-NKG2C+ were TCR beta-sequenced. The CD3+CD56-NKG2C+ fraction was also led by these clonotypes in a few donors.

The sequencing sample was made of PBMCs. J is TRBJ2-3 and V is TRBV12-3 or TRBV12-4; 10 bases map to TRBD2. The clonotype was recovered from a woman aged 18-29 years in good health. CDR3: CASRPPGLATDTQYF. The CDR3 DNA reads as TGTGCCAGCAGGCCCCCGGGACTAGCGACAGATACGCAGTATTTT.